This TCR beta chain was identified during a study of blood T cell repertoires in COVID-19. Overall study context: The study drew acute and convalescent COVID-19 samples from the United States, Italy and Spain. The cDNA or gDNA used as material had been derived from T cells, B-cell-depleted T cells, or PBMCs.

This CDR3 contains 12 residues. Germline CDR1 is SGDLS and CDR2 is YYNGEE. The V and J ends lost 3 bases and 5 bases, in that order; junction bases with no gene match: 2. Original processing methods: It was from reference gene primer amplification that nucleated cell counts were estimated. Libraries were prepared by immunoSEQ multiplex PCR; TCRdb keeps only in-frame clonotypes and omits some of them. The V and J calls and clone size come from that table; D and trimming were worked out from the DNA. The sample lists a few hundred thousand clones; roughly 87% were seen once. V usage is TRBV9 and J usage is TRBJ2-7, with 7 positions matching TRBD1. Sequencing was performed on peripheral blood. This sequence was found in a man aged 18 to 30 with active or convalescent COVID-19. In nucleotides, the CDR3 is TGTGCCAGCAGCGGACAGGGCCACGAGCAGTACTTC. Translating gives CASSGQGHEQYF. Full variable domain (remainder filled in from reference TRBV9 and TRBJ2-7): DSGVTQTPKHLITATGQRVTLRCSPRSGDLSVYWYQQSLDQGLQFLIQYYNGEERAKGNILERFSAQQFPDLHSELNLSSLELGDSALYFCASSGQGHEQYFGPGTRLTVT.